Listed below are T cell receptor beta chains from one sample, sequenced in a study of blood T cell repertoires in COVID-19. Some clones are missing from TCRdb's copy, which holds only in-frame ones; the method was immunoSEQ multiplex PCR. The repertoire has about 230,000 clones, approximately 87% of them found once; the top ten carry 2.6%. The source material was peripheral blood. These receptors came from a woman in her 70s with active or convalescent COVID-19. CDR3s include the opening cysteine and the closing phenylalanine or tryptophan. The D gene is left open where the match is weak. The size field is filled for only some rows; it gives once, few, many or a size class.

15	NA	TRBV19	NA	TRBJ1-5	TGTGCCAGTAGTCCCCCACAATATAGCAATCAGCCCCAGCATTTT	CASSPPQYSNQPQHF
14	TRBD1	TRBV5-6	NA	TRBJ1-1	TGTGCCAGCAGCTTGGACAGGGGGCTGACTGAAGCTTTCTTT	CASSLDRGLTEAFF
13	NA	TRBV5-1	NA	TRBJ2-1	TGCGCCAGCAGCGGCCTAGCGCTCAATGAGCAGTTCTTC	CASSGLALNEQFF
14	NA	TRBV7-6	NA	TRBJ1-4	TGTGCCAGCAGCTTATGGGCCATTAATGAAAAACTGTTTTTT	CASSLWAINEKLFF
14	NA	TRBV18	NA	TRBJ2-5	TGTGCCAGCTCACCACCCACAGGTCAAGAGACCCAGTACTTC	CASSPPTGQETQYF
14	NA	TRBV5-1	NA	TRBJ2-3	TGCGCCAGCAGCTTGGGTAGCCCCACAGATACGCAGTATTTT	CASSLGSPTDTQYF
15	TRBD1	TRBV7-3	NA	TRBJ2-7	TGTGCCAGCAGCCCTACCGGGACAGGGTGGAACGAGCAGTACTTC	CASSPTGTGWNEQYF
15	TRBD2	TRBV20-1	few	TRBJ2-2	TGCAGTGCGAGTCCTAGCGGTTCGAACACCGGGGAGCTGTTTTTT	CSASPSGSNTGELFF
16	TRBD2	TRBV9	NA	TRBJ2-5	TGTGCCAGCAGCGTAGCTTCTAGCGGTTCCCAAGAGACCCAGTACTTC	CASSVASSGSQETQYF
14	NA	TRBV5-1	NA	TRBJ2-5	TGCGCCAGCAGCCAATCACAGTTACAAGAGACCCAGTACTTC	CASSQSQLQETQYF
14	NA	TRBV5-1	few	TRBJ1-1	TGCGCCAGCAGCTTGGCGAGGCTGAACACTGAAGCTTTCTTT	CASSLARLNTEAFF
19	TRBD2	TRBV9	NA	TRBJ2-3	TGTGCCAGCAGCAAAAGGGGTGGAAGCGGGGGGGCCCGGACAGATACGCAGTATTTT	CASSKRGGSGGARTDTQYF
13	TRBD1	TRBV18	once	TRBJ2-5	TGTGCCAGCTCACCGACAGGGCAAGAGACCCAGTACTTC	CASSPTGQETQYF
15	NA	TRBV5-1	NA	TRBJ2-2	TGCGCCAGCAGCTTATCCGGGAGAAACACCGGGGAGCTGTTTTTT	CASSLSGRNTGELFF
14	NA	TRBV5-6	NA	TRBJ2-7	TGTGCCAGCAGCTTGGCAGGGGCCACCTACGAGCAGTACTTC	CASSLAGATYEQYF
15	TRBD1	TRBV19	NA	TRBJ2-7	TGTGCCAGTAGTATCCCCGGGACAGGGAAATTTGAGCAGTACTTC	CASSIPGTGKFEQYF
15	NA	TRBV6-5	NA	TRBJ1-1	TGTGCCAGCAGTTACACCGCGGGGGGGGGCACTGAAGCTTTCTTT	CASSYTAGGGTEAFF
15	NA	TRBV5-6	NA	TRBJ1-6	TGTGCCAGCAGCTTGGCCGGGGCGGGGAATTCACCCCTCCACTTT	CASSLAGAGNSPLHF
14	TRBD1	TRBV6-5	NA	TRBJ2-7	TGTGCCAGCAGAGGGAGGACAGGGTACTACGAGCAGTACTTC	CASRGRTGYYEQYF
15	TRBD1	TRBV3-1/TRBV3-2	few	TRBJ2-7	TGTGCCAGCAGCCCTTCGGGGACAGCTTCTCGCGAGCAGTACTTC	CASSPSGTASREQYF
13	NA	TRBV2	NA	TRBJ1-1	TGTGCCAGCAGGGGGGTCCAGGGGACTGAAGCTTTCTTT	CASRGVQGTEAFF
19	TRBD2	TRBV4-1	NA	TRBJ2-3	TGCGCCAGCAGCCAACGGACTAGCGGGAGCGTCGGAGGAACAGATACGCAGTATTTT	CASSQRTSGSVGGTDTQYF
16	TRBD2	TRBV18	NA	TRBJ2-7	TGTGCCAGCTCACCACTGCTAGCGGGGATCGCCTACGAGCAGTACTTC	CASSPLLAGIAYEQYF
14	TRBD1	TRBV19	few	TRBJ2-5	TGTGCCAGTAGGGTGGGACAGGGGGCACAGACCCAGTACTTC	CASRVGQGAQTQYF
11	NA	TRBV7-2	NA	TRBJ1-2	TGTGCCAGCAGCCTCATCACAGGGCAATCCTTC	CASSLITGQSF
12	NA	TRBV12-3/TRBV12-4	NA	TRBJ2-3	TGTGCCAGCAGTTCTAGCACAGATACGCAGTATTTT	CASSSSTDTQYF
15	NA	TRBV28	NA	TRBJ2-1	TGTGCCAGCAGTTCCGGCGGCCGTTCCTACAATGAGCAGTTCTTC	CASSSGGRSYNEQFF
15	NA	TRBV28	few	TRBJ1-6	TGTGCCAGCAGTTTAGGCTGGAGGCAGGATTCACCCCTCCACTTT	CASSLGWRQDSPLHF
19	NA	TRBV18	NA	TRBJ2-6	TGTGCCAGCTCACCTCGACAGGTCACCCCCGGCTCTGGGGCCAACGTCCTGACTTTC	CASSPRQVTPGSGANVLTF
15	TRBD1	TRBV13	NA	TRBJ2-2	TGTGCCAGCAGCCGGGACAGGGGGCTCACCGGGGAGCTGTTTTTT	CASSRDRGLTGELFF
14	NA	TRBV18	NA	TRBJ2-3	TGTGCCAGCTCAGCGCCAGGGGCCACAGATACGCAGTATTTT	CASSAPGATDTQYF
15	TRBD2	TRBV18	NA	TRBJ2-1	TGTGCCAGCTCGCCTTCTCTAGCGGGGGACAATGAGCAGTTCTTC	CASSPSLAGDNEQFF
15	NA	TRBV15	NA	TRBJ2-1	TGTGCCACCAGCAGAGACCGAGGTTCCTACAATGAGCAGTTCTTC	CATSRDRGSYNEQFF
15	TRBD1	TRBV5-4	once	TRBJ1-4	TGTGCCAGCAGCTTGGGGGACAGTTTGGAGGAAAAACTGTTTTTT	CASSLGDSLEEKLFF
16	TRBD1	TRBV7-9	many	TRBJ2-2	TGTGCCAGCAGCTTACCGGACAGGCCGAACACCGGGGAGCTGTTTTTT	CASSLPDRPNTGELFF
16	NA	TRBV7-7	NA	TRBJ2-5	TGTGCTAGCAGCCCCGGAGGGGGGAGGGCCCAAGAGACCCAGTACTTC	CASSPGGGRAQETQYF
12	NA	TRBV7-9	once	TRBJ2-7	TGTGCCAGCAGCTTAGATCAGTACAACCAGTACTTC	CASSLDQYNQYF
15	TRBD2	TRBV9	NA	TRBJ2-3	TGTGCCAGCAGCTTGAGCGGGAGGTTCACAGATACGCAGTATTTT	CASSLSGRFTDTQYF
15	NA	TRBV28	NA	TRBJ2-4	TGTGCCAGCAGTACGGAGGAACTAGCCAAAAACATTCAGTACTTC	CASSTEELAKNIQYF
15	NA	TRBV5-1	NA	TRBJ2-3	TGCGCCAGCAGCTTGGTGGCGGTAGGCACAGATACGCAGTATTTT	CASSLVAVGTDTQYF
16	NA	TRBV7-2	NA	TRBJ2-6	TGTGCCAGCAGCTTAGGGGGGGTCTCTGGGGCCAACGTCCTGACTTTC	CASSLGGVSGANVLTF
13	NA	TRBV6-5	NA	TRBJ1-5	TGTGCCAGCAGTTACTCTGGTAGACAGCCCCAGCATTTT	CASSYSGRQPQHF
13	NA	TRBV3-1/TRBV3-2	NA	TRBJ2-3	TGTGCCTGCCGCGTTGGTAGCACAGATACGCAGTATTTT	CACRVGSTDTQYF
13	NA	TRBV11-2	NA	TRBJ2-1	TGTGCCAGCAGCCCCGGACTATACAATGAGCAGTTCTTC	CASSPGLYNEQFF
15	TRBD2	TRBV19	NA	TRBJ2-1	TGTGCCAGTAGTATAGGCGGGGGGGCCTACAATGAGCAGTTCTTC	CASSIGGGAYNEQFF
13	TRBD2	TRBV11-3	few	TRBJ2-1	TGTGCCAGCAGCTCGGGACTAGCCAATGAGCAGTTCTTC	CASSSGLANEQFF
14	NA	TRBV10-3	NA	TRBJ2-5	TGTGCCATCAGTGACGGAGAGCCTCCAAAGACCCAGTACTTC	CAISDGEPPKTQYF
14	NA	TRBV30	NA	TRBJ1-1	TGTGCCTGGACAGGGATTCGTTCGGGCACTGAAGCTTTCTTT	CAWTGIRSGTEAFF
17	TRBD1	TRBV5-4	NA	TRBJ1-6	TGTGCCAGCAGGAGAGCCCTCTCGGACAGGGGGAATTCACCCCTCCACTTT	CASRRALSDRGNSPLHF